The 21 T cell receptor beta chains presented below share a single source sample, sequenced in a study of blood T cell repertoires in COVID-19. Libraries were prepared by immunoSEQ multiplex PCR; TCRdb keeps only in-frame clonotypes and omits some of them. The repertoire holds roughly 81,000 clones, approximately 86% seen once, with under 3.5% in the top ten. Sample: peripheral blood. The receptors come from a woman aged 80 or over with COVID-19, enrolled during active disease.

This clone showed up just a few times. This sequence joins TRBV5-1 and TRBJ1-3, with D perhaps TRBD1 (5 bases). From germline, CDR1 is SGHRS and CDR2 YFSETQ. The CDR3 consists of 16 residues. The V and J ends lost 0 bases and 0 bases respectively, with 10 bases between them. CDR3 bases: TGCGCCAGCAGCTTGGTTGGGGCCAGCTCTGGAAACACCATATATTTT. Translation: CASSLVGASSGNTIYF. The complete variable domain, with remaining parts taken from reference TRBV5-1 and TRBJ1-3, reads KAGVTQTPRYLIKTRGQQVTLSCSPISGHRSVSWYQQTPGQGLQFLFEYFSETQRNKGNFPGRFSGRQFSNSRSEMNVSTLELGDSALYLCASSLVGASSGNTIYFGEGSWLTVV.

The chain carries TRBV25-1 and TRBJ2-2; a possible D gene is TRBD1 (5 bases). Per germline, CDR1 MGHDK and CDR2 SYGVNS. The CDR3 runs 14 residues. V shed 7 bases and J shed 1 base, with 10 bases lying between them. Here the CDR3 reads CASTRTKNTGELFF. CDR3 sequence (DNA): TGTGCCAGCACCCGGACAAAGAACACCGGGGAGCTGTTTTTT.

The rearrangement joins TRBV12-3 or TRBV12-4 to TRBJ2-3; D possibly corresponds to TRBD2 (6 bases). This CDR3 contains 13 residues. Deletions cut 5 bases from V and 4 bases from J, with 10 bases between. CDR3 region: CASSARGADTQYF. In DNA form, the CDR3 reads TGTGCCAGCAGTGCGCGGGGCGCAGATACGCAGTATTTT.

The chain recombines TRBV19 with TRBJ2-7, with 8 bases aligning to TRBD2. Looked up from germline, CDR1 is LNHDA and CDR2 is SQIVND (reference sequence). V shed 7 bases, J shed 2 bases, and the junction held 10 bases outside the gene matches. The CDR3 extends over 15 amino acids. The CDR3 nucleotides read TGTGCCAGTACCAATGCGCCGGGACTAGCCTACGAGCAGTACTTC. It specifies CASTNAPGLAYEQYF.

The chain couples TRBV30 to TRBJ2-7; 9 nucleotides match TRBD1. Germline V gene sequence: CDR1 GTSNPN, CDR2 SVGIG (reference sequence). The CDR3 runs 14 residues. Trimming took 0 bases from V and 2 from J; bases not matched to a gene: 2. The CDR3 sequence is CAWSVGQGPYEQYF. CDR3 in DNA: TGTGCCTGGAGTGTAGGACAGGGGCCCTACGAGCAGTACTTC.

The chain links TRBV4-1 to TRBJ1-1, with 11 bases lining up with TRBD1. The CDR3 loop spans 18 amino acids. After removal of 1 base from V and 5 bases from J, the junction contained 12 bases not matched to a gene. The germline V gene has CDR1 MGHRA and CDR2 YSYEKL. The CDR3 nucleotides read TGCGCCAGCAGCCAAGTCTGGGGGACAGGGGGTAGGGGAACTGAAGCTTTCTTT. The encoded protein is CASSQVWGTGGRGTEAFF.

V gene TRBV6-2 or TRBV6-3 combines with J gene TRBJ1-2, with a tentative D call TRBD1 (6 bases). Trimming took 2 bases from V and 1 from J, leaving 20 bases between them. The CDR3 is made up of 18 amino acids. Per the germline V gene, CDR1 is MNHEY and CDR2 is SVGEGT. DNA of the CDR3: TGTGCCAGCAGTTACGTGGGCAGGGGTTACCGCATTAACTATGGCTACACCTTC. The encoded protein is CASSYVGRGYRINYGYTF.

The chain employs TRBV18 and TRBJ2-7; TRBD2 might be the D (5 bases). Trimming shortened V by 3 bases and J by 4 bases, and 16 bases separated the two germline ends. The CDR3 extends over 15 amino acids. Germline V gene sequence: CDR1 KGHSH, CDR2 LQKENI. The CDR3 loop is CASSPVMKGGYEQYF. The DNA of the CDR3 is TGTGCCAGCTCACCGGTCATGAAGGGCGGGTACGAGCAGTACTTC. Filled out from reference TRBV18 and TRBJ2-7, the complete variable domain reads NAGVMQNPRHLVRRRGQEARLRCSPMKGHSHVYWYRQLPEEGLKFMVYLQKENIIDESGMPKERFSAEFPKEGPSILRIQQVVRGDSAAYFCASSPVMKGGYEQYFGPGTRLTVT.

The rearrangement uses TRBV5-1 and TRBJ2-7; TRBD1 matches 9 bases. CDR3 size: 16 residues. V lost 1 base and J lost 3; bases outside the gene matches: 8. Germline loops: CDR1 SGHRS, CDR2 YFSETQ. In DNA, the CDR3 is TGCGCCAGCAGCTTGTTTTCGGCGGGACAGGGCTACGAGCAGTACTTC. Its protein product is CASSLFSAGQGYEQYF.

In this sample, this clone turned up once. This sequence joins TRBV19 and TRBJ2-3; 10 nucleotides match TRBD1. The CDR3 totals 15 residues. The J segment lost 3 bases and the V segment lost 7 bases, leaving 7 bases of the junction unmatched. Per the germline V gene, CDR1 is LNHDA and CDR2 is SQIVND (reference sequence). CDR3 amino acids: CASNTDRGYTDTQYF. The CDR3 DNA follows: TGTGCCAGTAACACGGACAGGGGGTATACAGATACGCAGTATTTT.

In this sample, this clone turned up once. The chain couples TRBV7-8 to TRBJ1-1, with a possible D match to TRBD1 (6 bases). CDR3 length: 13 amino acids. The germline gives CDR1 SGHVS, CDR2 FQNEAQ. V shed 6 bases and J shed 5 bases, with 13 bases lying between them. Written as DNA, the CDR3 is TGTGCCAGCAGAGCATCCGGGACAACTGAAGCTTTCTTT. The encoded protein is CASRASGTTEAFF.

The chain links TRBV29-1 to TRBJ2-4; unclear D gene. V was shortened by 3 bases and J by 8 bases, with 11 bases between the two germline ends. Germline CDR1 and CDR2: SQVTM and ANQGSEA. The CDR3 is 12 residues long. The CDR3 sequence is CSVESGGDIQYF. CDR3 in DNA: TGCAGCGTTGAGTCGGGTGGTGACATTCAGTACTTC.

The chain joins TRBV19 to TRBJ1-1, with 9 bases that match TRBD1. V was clipped by 4 bases and J by 0 bases; unmatched bases: 6. In germline, CDR1 is LNHDA, CDR2 SQIVND (reference sequence). The CDR3 has 16 residues. CDR3 DNA sequence: TGTGCCAGTAGTACTCTTGGACAGGGGATGAACACTGAAGCTTTCTTT. Amino acids: CASSTLGQGMNTEAFF. Using reference TRBV19 and TRBJ1-1 for the parts outside the CDR3, the full variable domain is DGGITQSPKYLFRKEGQNVTLSCEQNLNHDAMYWYRQDPGQGLRLIYYSQIVNDFQKGDIAEGYSVSREKKESFPLTVTSAQKNPTAFYLCASSTLGQGMNTEAFFGQGTRLTVV.

The rearrangement links TRBV10-3 to TRBJ2-1; 9 bases fit TRBD2. The trim removed 7 bases at V and 0 bases at J, leaving 10 bases unmatched. CDR1 ENHRY and CDR2 SYGVKD come from the germline V gene. The CDR3 runs 17 residues. The CDR3 bases are TGTGCCATCAAGAGTAGCGGGAGTTCTAGCTCCTACAATGAGCAGTTCTTC. This encodes CAIKSSGSSSSYNEQFF.

The chain combines TRBV9 with TRBJ2-3; 9 bases map to TRBD1. Trimming at V came to 2 bases and at J to 7 bases, leaving 8 bases not matched to a gene. Germline-derived CDR1 and CDR2 are SGDLS and YYNGEE. CDR3 length: 15 residues. The CDR3 nucleotides are TGTGCCAGCAGCGTTGGACAGGGGATCTCAAATACGCAGTATTTT. The encoded protein is CASSVGQGISNTQYF.

The chain couples TRBV6-2 or TRBV6-3 to TRBJ2-7, with D perhaps matching TRBD1 (5 bases). Germline CDR1 and CDR2: MNHEY and SVGEGT. This CDR3 is 13 amino acids long. Trimming removed 3 bases from V and 0 bases from J, with 6 bases in between. The CDR3 DNA sequence: TGTGCCAGCAGTTATGGACACTCCTACGAGCAGTACTTC. It yields the protein CASSYGHSYEQYF.

V usage is TRBV10-2 and J usage is TRBJ2-7; 9 nucleotides line up with TRBD1. The length of the CDR3 is 14 residues. Germline trimming cut 3 bases from V and 4 bases from J; bases unmatched to any gene: 4. CDR1 and CDR2 from the germline V gene are WSHSY and SAAADI. CDR3 in amino acids: CASSEGTGFYEQYF. CDR3 in DNA: TGCGCCAGCAGTGAAGGGACAGGGTTTTACGAGCAGTACTTC.

This chain connects TRBV19 to TRBJ2-3; TRBD2 agrees at 14 bases. Germline CDR1 and CDR2: LNHDA and SQIVND (reference sequence). This CDR3 has 16 amino acids. The V gene end was trimmed by 3 bases and the J gene end by 6 bases; junction bases not matched to a gene: 5. Written as DNA, the CDR3 is TGTGCCAGTAGTATTGGGACTAGCGGGAGATGGGATACGCAGTATTTT. This sequence encodes CASSIGTSGRWDTQYF.

This sequence joins TRBV6-4 and TRBJ2-1, with D possibly TRBD2 on 5 matching bases. Germline CDR1 reads MRHNA; CDR2 reads SNTAGT. The CDR3 consists of 17 residues. V lost 4 bases to trimming and J lost 0 bases, with 16 bases between them. In nucleotides, the CDR3 is TGTGCCAGCAGTGCCGTCCCTCTAGCCAGCTCCTACAATGAGCAGTTCTTC. As protein: CASSAVPLASSYNEQFF.

The CDR3, as DNA: TGCAGCGTTGAAGTAAGGGGGTCTCCAAGCGGGATTTACAATGAGCAGTTCTTC. It encodes CSVEVRGSPSGIYNEQFF. The gene calls are TRBV29-1 and TRBJ2-1, with a possible D match to TRBD2 (7 bases). Germline V CDR1 and CDR2: SQVTM, ANQGSEA. The CDR3 has 18 residues. The V and J ends lost 1 base and 4 bases respectively, with 23 bases between them.

In DNA, the CDR3 is TGTGCCAGCAGTGTCCAGACAGTCCTAACCTACGAGCAGTACTTC. Amino acids: CASSVQTVLTYEQYF. The chain combines TRBV28 with TRBJ2-7; possible D gene TRBD1, 5 bases. Germline V gene sequence: CDR1 MDHEN, CDR2 SYDVKM. V was cut by 5 bases and J by 2 bases, with 16 bases left in between. The CDR3 has 15 amino acids.